A selection of T cell receptor beta chains follows, all from one sample in a study of blood T cell repertoires in COVID-19. This table comes from immunoSEQ multiplex PCR, and its TCRdb copy is limited to in-frame clones, with some not included. The sample lists about 390,000 clones, 80% to 90% occurring once. Input material: peripheral blood. The origin of the receptors is a woman between 55 and 75 years old with COVID-19, enrolled during active disease. Both conserved end residues are part of each CDR3. Each record gives: D gene, V gene, J gene, clone size, CDR3 DNA, CDR3 protein. D genes are given only for firm matches. For some rows the clone size is stated as once, few or many, or as a class when expanded; others skip it.

D: -
V: TRBV19
J: TRBJ2-3
size: -
DNA: TGTGCCAGTAGTGCCCGCGGCACAGATACGCAGTATTTT
CDR3: CASSARGTDTQYF

D: -
V: TRBV12-3/TRBV12-4
J: TRBJ2-5
size: -
DNA: TGTGCCAGCAGTGGAGACGGAGCAGAGACCCAGTACTTC
CDR3: CASSGDGAETQYF

D: TRBD2
V: TRBV5-1
J: TRBJ2-3
size: -
DNA: TGCGCCAGCAGCTTGGGACTTCCCGGGGGGGATACGCAGTATTTT
CDR3: CASSLGLPGGDTQYF

D: -
V: TRBV3-1/TRBV3-2
J: TRBJ1-6
size: -
DNA: TGTGCCAGCAGCCACTTCGGACAGCCCAATTCACCCCTCCACTTT
CDR3: CASSHFGQPNSPLHF

D: TRBD1
V: TRBV9
J: TRBJ1-6
size: once
DNA: TGTGCCAGCAGCCCCTGGGACAGCAATTCACCCCTCCACTTT
CDR3: CASSPWDSNSPLHF

D: TRBD1
V: TRBV9
J: TRBJ2-3
size: -
DNA: TGTGCCAGCAGCCCACGGTGGACAGGGGCGGCAGATACGCAGTATTTT
CDR3: CASSPRWTGAADTQYF

D: TRBD2
V: TRBV6-6
J: TRBJ2-1
size: once
DNA: TGTGCCAGCAGTTACGCTAGCGGGGGGTCCTACAATGAGCAGTTCTTC
CDR3: CASSYASGGSYNEQFF

D: TRBD1
V: TRBV24-1
J: TRBJ2-7
size: once
DNA: TGTGCCACCAGTGACCCCCGGGACAGGGGAGACGAGCAGTACTTC
CDR3: CATSDPRDRGDEQYF

D: TRBD1
V: TRBV19
J: TRBJ1-1
size: -
DNA: TGTGCCAGTAGTATGGGACAGGGGGCGAGGAACACTGAAGCTTTCTTT
CDR3: CASSMGQGARNTEAFF

D: -
V: TRBV7-9
J: TRBJ1-5
size: once
DNA: TGTGCCAGCAGCTCTAACAGGGCGGGGGGCAATCAGCCCCAGCATTTT
CDR3: CASSSNRAGGNQPQHF

D: -
V: TRBV18
J: TRBJ2-1
size: -
DNA: TGTGCCAGCTCACCAGTCCACAGCGGGTACAATGAGCAGTTCTTC
CDR3: CASSPVHSGYNEQFF

D: -
V: TRBV5-8
J: TRBJ2-7
size: once
DNA: TGTGCCAGCAGCTTCGTTACGGAGGAACCTTACGAGCAGTACTTC
CDR3: CASSFVTEEPYEQYF

D: -
V: TRBV29-1
J: TRBJ2-7
size: -
DNA: TGCAGCGCCTTCGCAGGGATCAACGAGCAGTACTTC
CDR3: CSAFAGINEQYF

D: TRBD2
V: TRBV30
J: TRBJ2-7
size: -
DNA: TGTGCCTGGAGTGTAGGGACTAGCGGGGCTATCTACGAGCAGTACTTC
CDR3: CAWSVGTSGAIYEQYF

D: -
V: TRBV5-6
J: TRBJ1-1
size: -
DNA: TGTGCCAGCAGCTCTACAGGGTTCGAAGCTTTCTTT
CDR3: CASSSTGFEAFF

D: TRBD2
V: TRBV7-6
J: TRBJ2-5
size: -
DNA: TGTGCCAGCAGCTTCTCCGGACTAGCGGGGGGGGAGACCCAGTACTTC
CDR3: CASSFSGLAGGETQYF

D: TRBD1
V: TRBV11-3
J: TRBJ2-3
size: -
DNA: TGTGCCAGCAGCGGTGGGACAGGGAGATCTCCCTTCGGCACAGATACGCAGTATTTT
CDR3: CASSGGTGRSPFGTDTQYF

D: TRBD1
V: TRBV19
J: TRBJ2-7
size: -
DNA: TGTGCCAGCTCCGGACAGGCCACCTACGAGCAGTACTTC
CDR3: CASSGQATYEQYF

D: TRBD1
V: TRBV19
J: TRBJ1-2
size: -
DNA: TGTGCCACTATGACAGGGAGTGACTATGGCTACACCTTC
CDR3: CATMTGSDYGYTF

D: TRBD1
V: TRBV28
J: TRBJ2-2
size: -
DNA: TGTGCCAGCACCCAACAGGGGCCCGACACCGGGGAGCTGTTTTTT
CDR3: CASTQQGPDTGELFF

D: -
V: TRBV5-4
J: TRBJ1-1
size: -
DNA: TGTGCCAGCAGCTTGACCAGTATGAACACTGAAGCTTTCTTT
CDR3: CASSLTSMNTEAFF

D: TRBD2
V: TRBV29-1
J: TRBJ2-5
size: -
DNA: TGCAGCGCAAAACTAGCGGGGCGGGAGACCCAGTACTTC
CDR3: CSAKLAGRETQYF

D: TRBD1
V: TRBV7-8
J: TRBJ2-7
size: -
DNA: TGTGCCAGCAGCTTTACTCCGGGACAGGGGGCCTACGAGCAGTACTTC
CDR3: CASSFTPGQGAYEQYF

D: TRBD1
V: TRBV19
J: TRBJ2-1
size: -
DNA: TGTGCCAGTACTAGAGGGGGCCGTTTTGAGCAGTTCTTC
CDR3: CASTRGGRFEQFF

D: TRBD1
V: TRBV5-5
J: TRBJ2-1
size: -
DNA: TGTGCCAGCAGCTTCCAGGACAGGGATCGCGATGAGCAGTTCTTC
CDR3: CASSFQDRDRDEQFF

D: TRBD1
V: TRBV16
J: TRBJ1-6
size: -
DNA: TGTGCCAGCAGCCAATCAGGGACAGGGGAACGGGATCCACCCCTCCACTTT
CDR3: CASSQSGTGERDPPLHF

D: -
V: TRBV5-5
J: TRBJ2-5
size: -
DNA: TGTGCCAGCAGCTTGGACAGGTGGCCGGAGACCCAGTACTTC
CDR3: CASSLDRWPETQYF

D: TRBD2
V: TRBV18
J: TRBJ2-2
size: -
DNA: TGTGCCAGCTCACCACCTCGACTAGCGGGGTCCACCGGGGAGCTGTTTTTT
CDR3: CASSPPRLAGSTGELFF

D: -
V: TRBV5-4
J: TRBJ2-5
size: -
DNA: TGTGCCAGCAGCGATAAAAAGGGGCCGGAGACCCAGTACTTC
CDR3: CASSDKKGPETQYF

D: -
V: TRBV18
J: TRBJ2-1
size: -
DNA: TGTGCCAGCTCACCTCTCGGCGGGGTCATGTACAATGAGCAGTTCTTC
CDR3: CASSPLGGVMYNEQFF

D: -
V: TRBV9
J: TRBJ2-7
size: -
DNA: TGTGCCAGCAGCGTAGTTAGCGGCCCGCCGGGGGAGCAGTACTTC
CDR3: CASSVVSGPPGEQYF

D: -
V: TRBV7-9
J: TRBJ2-7
size: -
DNA: TGTGCCAGCAGCAGGGTGTATCGCGGCTCGCGTGAGCAGTACTTC
CDR3: CASSRVYRGSREQYF

D: -
V: TRBV18
J: TRBJ1-1
size: -
DNA: TGTGCCAGCTCAATTACGGCTCAGGGAAACACTGAAGCTTTCTTT
CDR3: CASSITAQGNTEAFF

D: TRBD1
V: TRBV30
J: TRBJ2-3
size: -
DNA: TGTGCCTGGAGTGGAGGGGGCGCCACAGATACGCAGTATTTT
CDR3: CAWSGGGATDTQYF

D: -
V: TRBV19
J: TRBJ2-7
size: -
DNA: TGTGCCAGTAGTTACGCGCTCCCCTACGAGCAGTACTTC
CDR3: CASSYALPYEQYF

D: TRBD1
V: TRBV5-1
J: TRBJ1-3
size: -
DNA: TGCGCCAGCAGCTTAATACAGGGGGACAACTCTGGAAACACCATATATTTT
CDR3: CASSLIQGDNSGNTIYF

D: -
V: TRBV28
J: TRBJ2-7
size: once
DNA: TGTGCCAGCAGTTGGTCACAGGAGTCCTACGAGCAGTACTTC
CDR3: CASSWSQESYEQYF

D: -
V: TRBV27
J: TRBJ1-3
size: -
DNA: TGTGCCAGCAGTTCATGGCGGGGAGGGCTAGACACCATATATTTT
CDR3: CASSSWRGGLDTIYF

D: TRBD1
V: TRBV27
J: TRBJ1-2
size: -
DNA: TGTGCCAGCAGTGCTCGGACAGGGCTCTATGGCTACACCTTC
CDR3: CASSARTGLYGYTF

D: -
V: TRBV7-8
J: TRBJ1-1
size: -
DNA: TGTGCCAGCAGACCGTCAGGGGCTGGGATGAACACTGAAGCTTTCTTT
CDR3: CASRPSGAGMNTEAFF

D: TRBD1
V: TRBV15
J: TRBJ1-4
size: -
DNA: TGTGCCACCAGCAGAGGGGACAGGGTCCCAACTAATGAAAAACTGTTTTTT
CDR3: CATSRGDRVPTNEKLFF

D: TRBD1
V: TRBV10-3
J: TRBJ1-5
size: once
DNA: TGTGCCATCAGTGAGTCGGACAGGGGCCGGGGGCCCCAGCATTTT
CDR3: CAISESDRGRGPQHF